What follows is one T cell receptor (beta chain) and its context. This CDR3 region has 13 residues. Germline V CDR1 and CDR2: GTSNPN, SVGIG (reference sequence). The trim removed 4 bases at V and 7 bases at J, leaving 9 bases unmatched. TCRdb's copy holds only in-frame clones and misses some; the assay was immunoSEQ multiplex PCR. The sample comprises about 270,000 clones, approximately 90% of which are singletons, and about 4% rests with the top ten. The data stem from a study of blood T cell repertoires in COVID-19. The participants were between about 18 and 90 years old and came from 24 US areas. This rearrangement joins TRBV30 to TRBJ1-2, with 7 bases identical to TRBD1. Sequenced input: PBMCs or T cells enriched from blood (not recorded which). This receptor was identified in a woman in her 30s with acute COVID-19. CDR3 coding DNA: TGTGCCTGGAACTCAGGGGGTCTCCTTGGCTACACCTTC. Protein product: CAWNSGGLLGYTF. The complete variable domain, with remaining parts taken from reference TRBV30 and TRBJ1-2, reads SQTIHQWPATLVQPVGSPLSLECTVEGTSNPNLYWYRQAAGRGLQLLFYSVGIGQISSEVPQNLSASRPQDRQFILSSKKLLLSDSGFYLCAWNSGGLLGYTFGSGTRLTVV.